There are a few counts of the clone carrying this T cell receptor (beta chain). Its antigen is as yet unknown. TCRdb re-derived calls from the 5' RACE reads in MiXCR, one entry per CDR3 protein. The table shows about 520,000 distinct CDR3 sequences, with 22% occurring only once. The data are from a study of identical twins. Broader study findings: Fewer insertions were carried by abundant cord blood beta clonotypes, but none was seen in memory repertoires. A partial confounding effect on zero-insertion analyses could come from invariant MAIT and iNKT cells.

These same data were also listed under a study on T cells expressing NK-cell markers.

The receptor was isolated from a young woman in good health. The specimen was CD4+ T cells sorted from blood.

The CDR3: CSASFGHGGTEAFF. The CDR3 DNA is TGCAGTGCTAGCTTCGGACACGGAGGGACTGAAGCTTTCTTT. The chain has TRBV20-1 and TRBJ1-1, with a possible D match to TRBD1 (5 bases). The CDR3 is 14 amino acids. The V end lost 3 bases, the J end lost 5 bases, and 16 bases lay between the germline ends. Germline V CDR1 and CDR2: DFQATT, SNEGSKA (reference sequence).